These T cell receptor beta chains were read from a single sample in a study of PD-1 blockade in mismatch repair-deficient tumors. TCRdb's copy holds only in-frame clones and misses some; the assay was immunoSEQ multiplex PCR. The sample carries some 100,000 clones, about four fifths recorded once. Sequenced here: peripheral blood, sampled about 36 weeks after starting pembrolizumab. The receptor set was obtained from an adult with mismatch repair-deficient cancer. CDR3s include the opening cysteine and the closing phenylalanine or tryptophan. D genes are given only for firm matches. Size is omitted from some rows. Given values are once, few, many or a class for expanded clones.

length: 16
D: .
V: TRBV19
J: TRBJ2-6
size: .
CDR3: CASSLDGTSGANVLTF
DNA: TGTGCCAGTAGCCTCGACGGAACCTCTGGGGCCAACGTCCTGACTTTC

length: 14
D: .
V: TRBV5-4
J: TRBJ1-1
size: once
CDR3: CASSLGGGVGEAFF
DNA: TGTGCCAGCAGCTTGGGGGGGGGAGTTGGTGAAGCTTTCTTT

length: 14
D: .
V: TRBV11-2
J: TRBJ1-1
size: once
CDR3: CASSLTVPKPEAFF
DNA: TGTGCCAGCAGCTTGACAGTCCCCAAGCCTGAAGCTTTCTTT

length: 14
D: TRBD1
V: TRBV6-5
J: TRBJ2-7
size: .
CDR3: CASSSDRGGYEQYF
DNA: TGTGCCAGCAGTTCGGACAGGGGGGGGTACGAGCAGTACTTC

length: 13
D: .
V: TRBV6-5
J: TRBJ1-1
size: .
CDR3: CASSYSRSVLAFF
DNA: TGTGCCAGCAGTTACTCCCGGTCCGTCCTAGCTTTCTTT

length: 16
D: .
V: TRBV5-6
J: TRBJ2-2
size: once
CDR3: CASSEDGRENTGELFF
DNA: TGTGCCAGCAGCGAAGATGGGCGAGAGAACACCGGGGAGCTGTTTTTT

length: 17
D: .
V: TRBV2
J: TRBJ1-4
size: .
CDR3: CASSEGWRDRSNEKLFF
DNA: TGTGCCAGCAGTGAAGGGTGGAGGGATCGATCTAATGAAAAACTGTTTTTT

length: 15
D: .
V: TRBV6-5
J: TRBJ2-7
size: .
CDR3: CASSYSRTTAYEQYF
DNA: TGTGCCAGCAGTTACTCGCGGACTACGGCCTACGAGCAGTACTTC

length: 15
D: .
V: TRBV5-1
J: TRBJ2-3
size: .
CDR3: CASSRGGGSTDTQYF
DNA: TGCGCCAGCAGCAGGGGAGGGGGTAGCACAGATACGCAGTATTTT

length: 13
D: TRBD1
V: TRBV19
J: TRBJ2-1
size: .
CDR3: CATRDKGANEQFF
DNA: TGTGCCACCCGGGACAAGGGGGCGAATGAGCAGTTCTTC

length: 16
D: TRBD2
V: TRBV15
J: TRBJ2-1
size: .
CDR3: CATSRPTSGFYNEQFF
DNA: TGTGCCACCAGCAGACCGACTAGCGGGTTCTACAATGAGCAGTTCTTC

length: 17
D: TRBD1
V: TRBV30
J: TRBJ2-3
size: few
CDR3: CAWSTGTGGFLGDTQYF
DNA: TGTGCCTGGAGTACCGGGACAGGGGGCTTTCTTGGGGATACGCAGTATTTT

length: 15
D: .
V: TRBV19
J: TRBJ2-1
size: .
CDR3: CASSMGQDSYNEQFF
DNA: TGTGCCAGTAGTATGGGGCAGGACTCCTACAATGAGCAGTTCTTC

length: 14
D: TRBD2
V: TRBV2
J: TRBJ2-1
size: once
CDR3: CASGTSVSYNEQFF
DNA: TGTGCCAGCGGAACTAGCGTCTCCTACAATGAGCAGTTCTTC

length: 15
D: .
V: TRBV10-3
J: TRBJ1-2
size: .
CDR3: CAISEGTGINYGYTF
DNA: TGTGCCATCAGTGAAGGAACAGGGATTAACTATGGCTACACCTTC

length: 14
D: .
V: TRBV30
J: TRBJ2-4
size: .
CDR3: CAWKGPPSKNIQYF
DNA: TGTGCCTGGAAAGGCCCACCCTCCAAAAACATTCAGTACTTC

length: 13
D: TRBD1
V: TRBV5-1
J: TRBJ1-1
size: .
CDR3: CASSSQGSTEAFF
DNA: TGCGCCAGCAGCTCACAGGGGAGCACTGAAGCTTTCTTT

length: 13
D: .
V: TRBV25-1
J: TRBJ1-1
size: .
CDR3: CASSVAANTEAFF
DNA: TGTGCCAGCAGTGTTGCAGCGAACACTGAAGCTTTCTTT

length: 14
D: .
V: TRBV7-2
J: TRBJ1-5
size: .
CDR3: CASSGDSGGQPQHF
DNA: TGTGCCAGCAGCGGGGACTCAGGTGGCCAGCCCCAGCATTTT

length: 15
D: TRBD1
V: TRBV7-2
J: TRBJ1-2
size: .
CDR3: CASSRTRDSSYGYTF
DNA: TGTGCCAGCAGCCGTACCCGGGACAGCTCCTATGGCTACACCTTC

length: 15
D: .
V: TRBV11-2
J: TRBJ1-1
size: .
CDR3: CASSSFRDLNTEAFF
DNA: TGTGCCAGCAGCAGTTTCAGAGATTTGAACACTGAAGCTTTCTTT

length: 15
D: TRBD1
V: TRBV6-6
J: TRBJ1-5
size: .
CDR3: CASFRDRGGYQPQHF
DNA: TGTGCCTCATTCCGGGACAGGGGAGGTTATCAGCCCCAGCATTTT

length: 18
D: TRBD2
V: TRBV19
J: TRBJ2-1
size: .
CDR3: CASSIDFRAGGSYNEQFF
DNA: TGTGCCAGTAGTATAGATTTCAGGGCGGGAGGAAGCTACAATGAGCAGTTCTTC

length: 16
D: .
V: TRBV27
J: TRBJ1-1
size: .
CDR3: CATRRGRGALNTEAFF
DNA: TGTGCCACCAGGAGGGGAAGGGGGGCCCTGAACACTGAAGCTTTCTTT

length: 13
D: .
V: TRBV21-1
J: TRBJ2-7
size: .
CDR3: CASSSPGLGEQYF
DNA: TGTGCCAGCAGCAGCCCGGGACTAGGTGAGCAGTACTTC

length: 15
D: .
V: TRBV27
J: TRBJ1-5
size: .
CDR3: CASSLSGVLNQPQHF
DNA: TGTGCCAGCAGTTTATCGGGGGTCCTTAATCAGCCCCAGCATTTT

length: 14
D: .
V: TRBV6-5
J: TRBJ1-5
size: .
CDR3: CASSENTPNQPQHF
DNA: TGTGCCAGCAGTGAAAACACTCCCAATCAGCCCCAGCATTTT

length: 13
D: .
V: TRBV11-2
J: TRBJ2-1
size: .
CDR3: CASSSMRRYEQFF
DNA: TGTGCCAGCAGCAGCATGAGAAGGTATGAGCAGTTCTTC